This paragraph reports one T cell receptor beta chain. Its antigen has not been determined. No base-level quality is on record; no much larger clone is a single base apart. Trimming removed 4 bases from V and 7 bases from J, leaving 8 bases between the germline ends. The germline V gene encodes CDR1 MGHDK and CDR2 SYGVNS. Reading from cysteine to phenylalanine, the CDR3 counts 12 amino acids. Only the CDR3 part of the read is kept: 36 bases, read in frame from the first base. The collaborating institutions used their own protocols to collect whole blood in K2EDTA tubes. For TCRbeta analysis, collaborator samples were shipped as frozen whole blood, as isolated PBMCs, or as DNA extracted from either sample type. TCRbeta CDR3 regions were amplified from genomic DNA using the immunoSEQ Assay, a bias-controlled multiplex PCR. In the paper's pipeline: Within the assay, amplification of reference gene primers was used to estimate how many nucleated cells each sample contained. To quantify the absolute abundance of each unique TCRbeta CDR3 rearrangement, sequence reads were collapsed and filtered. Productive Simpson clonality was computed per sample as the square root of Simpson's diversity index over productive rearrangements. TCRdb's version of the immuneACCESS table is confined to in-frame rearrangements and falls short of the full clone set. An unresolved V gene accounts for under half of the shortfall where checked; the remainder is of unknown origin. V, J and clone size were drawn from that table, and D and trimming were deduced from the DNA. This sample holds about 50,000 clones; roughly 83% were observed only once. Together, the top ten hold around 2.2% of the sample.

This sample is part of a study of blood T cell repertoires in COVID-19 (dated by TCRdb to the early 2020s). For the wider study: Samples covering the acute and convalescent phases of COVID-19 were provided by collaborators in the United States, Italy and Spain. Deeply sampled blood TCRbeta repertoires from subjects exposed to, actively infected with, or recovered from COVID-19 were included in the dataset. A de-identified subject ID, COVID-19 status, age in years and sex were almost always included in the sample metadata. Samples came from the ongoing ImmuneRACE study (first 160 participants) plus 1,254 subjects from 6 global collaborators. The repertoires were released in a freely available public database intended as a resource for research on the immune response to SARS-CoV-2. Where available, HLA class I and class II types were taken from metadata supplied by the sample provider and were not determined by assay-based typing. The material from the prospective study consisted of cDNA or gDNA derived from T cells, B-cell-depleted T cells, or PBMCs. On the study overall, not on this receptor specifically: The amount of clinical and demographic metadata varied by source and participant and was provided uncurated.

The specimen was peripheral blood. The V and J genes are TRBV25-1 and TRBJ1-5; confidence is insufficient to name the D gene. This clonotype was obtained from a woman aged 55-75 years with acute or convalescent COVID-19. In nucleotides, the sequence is TGTGCCAGCAGTGTCGGAGGACAGCCCCAGCATTTT. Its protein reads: CASSVGGQPQHF.